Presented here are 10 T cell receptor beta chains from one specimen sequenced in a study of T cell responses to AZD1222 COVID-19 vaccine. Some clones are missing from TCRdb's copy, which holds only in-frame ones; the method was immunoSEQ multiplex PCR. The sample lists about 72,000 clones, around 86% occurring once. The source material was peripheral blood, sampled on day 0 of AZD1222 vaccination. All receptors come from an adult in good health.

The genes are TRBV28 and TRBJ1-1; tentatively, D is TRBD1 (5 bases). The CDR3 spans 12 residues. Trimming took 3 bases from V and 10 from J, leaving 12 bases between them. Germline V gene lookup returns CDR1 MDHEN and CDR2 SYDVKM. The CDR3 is CASSFFGQGAFF. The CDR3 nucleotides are TGTGCCAGCAGTTTTTTCGGACAAGGAGCTTTCTTT.

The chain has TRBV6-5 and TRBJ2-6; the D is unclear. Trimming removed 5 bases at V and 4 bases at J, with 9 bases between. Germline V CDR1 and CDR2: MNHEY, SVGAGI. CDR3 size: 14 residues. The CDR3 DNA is TGTGCCAGCAGTCCCCTCCGGGGGGCCAACGTCCTGACTTTC. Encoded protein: CASSPLRGANVLTF.

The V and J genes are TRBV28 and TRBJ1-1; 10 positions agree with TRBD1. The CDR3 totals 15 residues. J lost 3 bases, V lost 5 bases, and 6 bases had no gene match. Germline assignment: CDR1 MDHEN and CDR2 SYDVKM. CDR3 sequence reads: CASSGTGTGDTEAFF. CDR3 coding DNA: TGTGCCAGCAGTGGGACCGGGACAGGGGACACTGAAGCTTTCTTT. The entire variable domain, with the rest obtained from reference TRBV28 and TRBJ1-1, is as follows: DVKVTQSSRYLVKRTGEKVFLECVQDMDHENMFWYRQDPGLGLRLIYFSYDVKMKEKGDIPEGYSVSREKKERFSLILESASTNQTSMYLCASSGTGTGDTEAFFGQGTRLTVV.

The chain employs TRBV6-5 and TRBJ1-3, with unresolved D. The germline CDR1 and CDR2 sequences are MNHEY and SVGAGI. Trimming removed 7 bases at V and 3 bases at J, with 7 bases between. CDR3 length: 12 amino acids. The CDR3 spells CASTRNGNTIYF. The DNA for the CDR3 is TGTGCCAGCACCCGAAATGGAAACACCATATATTTT.

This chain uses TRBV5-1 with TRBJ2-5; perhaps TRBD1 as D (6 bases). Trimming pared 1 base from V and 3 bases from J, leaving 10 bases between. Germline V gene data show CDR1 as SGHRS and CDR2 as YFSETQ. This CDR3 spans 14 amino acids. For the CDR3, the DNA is TGCGCCAGCAGCTTGCAGGGGCCTAAAGAGACCCAGTACTTC. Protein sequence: CASSLQGPKETQYF.

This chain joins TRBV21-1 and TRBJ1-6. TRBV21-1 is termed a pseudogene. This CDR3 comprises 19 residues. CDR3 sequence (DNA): TGTGCCAGCAGCAAAGTAGTGGGTGGAGGGAGATCCTATAATTCACCCCTCCACTTT. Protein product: CASSKVVGGGRSYNSPLHF.

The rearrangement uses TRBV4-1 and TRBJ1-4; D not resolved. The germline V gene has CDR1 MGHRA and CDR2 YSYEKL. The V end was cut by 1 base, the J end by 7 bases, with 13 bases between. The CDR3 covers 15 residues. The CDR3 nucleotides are TGCGCCAGCAGCCAAGCTACGGGGTTCGGTGAAAAACTGTTTTTT. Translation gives CASSQATGFGEKLFF.

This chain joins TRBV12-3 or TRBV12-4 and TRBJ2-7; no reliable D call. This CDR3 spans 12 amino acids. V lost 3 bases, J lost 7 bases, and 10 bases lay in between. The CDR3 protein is CASSFTRDEQYF. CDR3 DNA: TGTGCCAGCAGTTTTACCCGAGATGAGCAGTACTTC.

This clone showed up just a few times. The CDR3 DNA sequence: TGTGCCAGCAGAGGTGCAGATACGCAGTATTTT. Residues: CASRGADTQYF. This chain joins TRBV3-1 (or the pseudogene TRBV3-2) and TRBJ2-3; no clear D. The CDR3 extends over 11 amino acids. CDR1 is LGHDT and CDR2 is YNNKEL in the germline V gene (reference sequence). V dropped 6 bases and J dropped 4 bases, with 5 bases sitting between them.

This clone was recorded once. For the CDR3, the DNA is TGTGCCAGCAGTTACGAGGGGAGCTCCTATAATTCACCCCTCCACTTT. Protein sequence: CASSYEGSSYNSPLHF. This sequence joins TRBV6-5 and TRBJ1-6; D is perhaps TRBD1 (5 bases). The CDR3 has 16 residues. Between the trimmed V and J ends, which lost 2 bases and 0 bases, there was a span of 8 bases. The germline gives CDR1 MNHEY, CDR2 SVGAGI.